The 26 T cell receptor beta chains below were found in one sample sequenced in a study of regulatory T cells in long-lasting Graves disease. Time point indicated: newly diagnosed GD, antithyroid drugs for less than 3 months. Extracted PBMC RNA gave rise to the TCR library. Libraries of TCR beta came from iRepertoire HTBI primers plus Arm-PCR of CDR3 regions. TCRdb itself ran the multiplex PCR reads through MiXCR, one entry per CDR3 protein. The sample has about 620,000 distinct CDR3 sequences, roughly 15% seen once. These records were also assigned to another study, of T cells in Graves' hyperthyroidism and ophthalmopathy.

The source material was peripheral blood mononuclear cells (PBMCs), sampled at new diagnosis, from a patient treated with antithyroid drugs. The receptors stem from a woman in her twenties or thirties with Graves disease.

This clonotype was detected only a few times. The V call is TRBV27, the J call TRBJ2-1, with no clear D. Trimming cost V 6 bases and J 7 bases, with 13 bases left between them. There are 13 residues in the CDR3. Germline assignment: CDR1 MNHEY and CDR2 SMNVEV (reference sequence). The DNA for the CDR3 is TGTGCCAGCAGATTAGAGCGAGGAAATGAGCAGTTCTTC. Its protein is CASRLERGNEQFF.

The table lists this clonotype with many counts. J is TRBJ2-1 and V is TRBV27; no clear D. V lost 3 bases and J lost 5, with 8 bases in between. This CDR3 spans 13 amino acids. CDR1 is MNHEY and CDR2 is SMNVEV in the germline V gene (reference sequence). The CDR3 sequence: CASSLWANNEQFF. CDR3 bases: TGTGCCAGCAGTTTGTGGGCTAACAATGAGCAGTTCTTC.

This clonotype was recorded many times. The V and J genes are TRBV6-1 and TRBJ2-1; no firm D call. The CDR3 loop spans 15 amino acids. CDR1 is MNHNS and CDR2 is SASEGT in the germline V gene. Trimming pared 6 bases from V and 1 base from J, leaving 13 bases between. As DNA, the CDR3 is TGTGCCAGCAGAGGAACACATAAGTCCTACAATGAGCAGTTCTTC. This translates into CASRGTHKSYNEQFF.

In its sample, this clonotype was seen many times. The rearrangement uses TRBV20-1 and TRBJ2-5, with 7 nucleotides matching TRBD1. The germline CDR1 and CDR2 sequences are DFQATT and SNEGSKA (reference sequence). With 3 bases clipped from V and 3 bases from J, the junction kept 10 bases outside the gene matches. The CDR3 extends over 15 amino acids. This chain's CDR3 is CSASLAGGLKETQYF. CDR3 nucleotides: TGCAGTGCTAGCTTGGCAGGGGGTCTGAAAGAGACCCAGTACTTC.

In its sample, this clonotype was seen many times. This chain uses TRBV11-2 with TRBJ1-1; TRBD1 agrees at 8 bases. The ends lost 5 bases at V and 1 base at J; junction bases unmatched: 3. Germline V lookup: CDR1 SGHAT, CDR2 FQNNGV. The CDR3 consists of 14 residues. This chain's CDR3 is CASSDRGPNTEAFF. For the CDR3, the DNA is TGTGCCAGCAGCGACAGGGGACCGAACACTGAAGCTTTCTTT. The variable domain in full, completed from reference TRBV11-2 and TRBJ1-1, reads EAGVAQSPRYKIIEKRQSVAFWCNPISGHATLYWYQQILGQGPKLLIQFQNNGVVDDSQLPKDRFSAERLKGVDSTLKIQPAKLEDSAVYLCASSDRGPNTEAFFGQGTRLTVV.

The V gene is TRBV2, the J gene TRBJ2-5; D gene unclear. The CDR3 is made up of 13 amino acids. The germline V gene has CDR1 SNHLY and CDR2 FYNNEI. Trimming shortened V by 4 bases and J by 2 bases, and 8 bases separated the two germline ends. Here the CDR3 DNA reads TGTGCCAGCAGTGTCGGGCGGCAAGAGACCCAGTACTTC. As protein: CASSVGRQETQYF.

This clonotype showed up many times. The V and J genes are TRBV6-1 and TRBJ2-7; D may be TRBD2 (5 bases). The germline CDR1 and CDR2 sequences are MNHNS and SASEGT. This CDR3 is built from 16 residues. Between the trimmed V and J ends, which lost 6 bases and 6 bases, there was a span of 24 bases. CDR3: CASRPLGPLGGGEQYF. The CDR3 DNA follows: TGTGCCAGCAGGCCCCTTGGACCGCTTGGAGGAGGCGAGCAGTACTTC.

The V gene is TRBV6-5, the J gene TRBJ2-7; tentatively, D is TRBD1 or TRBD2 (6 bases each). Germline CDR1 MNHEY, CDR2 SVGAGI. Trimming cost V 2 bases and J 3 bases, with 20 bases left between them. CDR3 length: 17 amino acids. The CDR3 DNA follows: TGTGCCAGCAGTTACCAGGGGACTGCTGATGGACTCTACGAGCAGTACTTC. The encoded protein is CASSYQGTADGLYEQYF.

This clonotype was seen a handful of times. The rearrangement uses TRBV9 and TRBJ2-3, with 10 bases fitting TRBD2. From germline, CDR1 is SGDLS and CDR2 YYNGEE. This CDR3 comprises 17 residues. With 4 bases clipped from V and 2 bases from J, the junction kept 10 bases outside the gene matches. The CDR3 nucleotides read TGTGCCAGCAGCCCCAATCCGGGACTAGCGTACACAGATACGCAGTATTTT. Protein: CASSPNPGLAYTDTQYF. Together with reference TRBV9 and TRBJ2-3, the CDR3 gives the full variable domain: DSGVTQTPKHLITATGQRVTLRCSPRSGDLSVYWYQQSLDQGLQFLIQYYNGEERAKGNILERFSAQQFPDLHSELNLSSLELGDSALYFCASSPNPGLAYTDTQYFGPGTRLTVL.

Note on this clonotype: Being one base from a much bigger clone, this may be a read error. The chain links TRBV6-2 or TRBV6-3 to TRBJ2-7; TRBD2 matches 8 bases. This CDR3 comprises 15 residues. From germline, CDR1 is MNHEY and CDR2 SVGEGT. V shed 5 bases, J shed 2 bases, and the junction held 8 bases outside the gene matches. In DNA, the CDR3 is TGTGCCAGCAGTCAGCGGGAGTGGGTTGCCTACGAGCAGTACTTC. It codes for CASSQREWVAYEQYF.

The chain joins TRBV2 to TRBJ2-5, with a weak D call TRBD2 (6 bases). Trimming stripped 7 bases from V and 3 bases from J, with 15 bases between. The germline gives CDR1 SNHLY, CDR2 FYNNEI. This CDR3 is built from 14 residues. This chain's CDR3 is CASNGPGGEETQYF. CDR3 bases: TGTGCCAGCAACGGACCTGGCGGGGAAGAGACCCAGTACTTC.

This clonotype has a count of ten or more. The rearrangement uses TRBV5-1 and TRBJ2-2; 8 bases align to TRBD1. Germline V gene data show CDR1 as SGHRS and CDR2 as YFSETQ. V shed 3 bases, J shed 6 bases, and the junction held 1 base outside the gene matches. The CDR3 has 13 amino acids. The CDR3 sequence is CASSSGGSGELFF. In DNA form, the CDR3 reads TGCGCCAGCAGCTCAGGGGGCTCCGGGGAGCTGTTTTTT.

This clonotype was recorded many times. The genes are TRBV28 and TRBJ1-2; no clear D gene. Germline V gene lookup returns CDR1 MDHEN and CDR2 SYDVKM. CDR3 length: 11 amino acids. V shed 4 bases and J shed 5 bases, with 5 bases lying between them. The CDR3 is CASSSSYGYTF. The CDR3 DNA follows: TGTGCCAGCAGTTCTAGTTATGGCTACACCTTC.

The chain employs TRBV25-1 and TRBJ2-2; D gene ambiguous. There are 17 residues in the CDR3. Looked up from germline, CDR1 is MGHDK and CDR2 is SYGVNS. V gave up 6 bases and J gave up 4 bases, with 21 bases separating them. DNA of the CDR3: TGTGCCAGCAGCGCCATACTTGGACGGATGCCCACCGGGGAGCTGTTTTTT. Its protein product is CASSAILGRMPTGELFF.

The CDR3 is CASSLRGTGDYEQYF. CDR3 DNA sequence: TGTGCCAGCAGCCTGAGGGGGACAGGGGACTACGAGCAGTACTTC. This sequence joins TRBV9 and TRBJ2-7; TRBD1 matches 10 bases. The CDR3 is 15 residues long. V dropped 4 bases and J dropped 3; count of bases not matched to a gene: 7. Germline V lookup: CDR1 SGDLS, CDR2 YYNGEE.

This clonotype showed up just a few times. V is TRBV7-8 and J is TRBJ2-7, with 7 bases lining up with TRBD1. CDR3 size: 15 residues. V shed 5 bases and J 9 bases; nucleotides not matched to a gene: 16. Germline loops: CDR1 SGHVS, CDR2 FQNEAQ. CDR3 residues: CASSRRQGDTFGQYF. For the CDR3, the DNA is TGTGCCAGCAGCCGCCGACAGGGAGACACGTTTGGGCAGTACTTC.

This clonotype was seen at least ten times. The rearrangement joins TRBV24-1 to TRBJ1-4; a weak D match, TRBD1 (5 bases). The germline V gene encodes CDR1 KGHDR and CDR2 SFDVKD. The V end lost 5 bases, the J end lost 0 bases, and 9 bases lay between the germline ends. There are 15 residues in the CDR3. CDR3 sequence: CATSGGASTNEKLFF. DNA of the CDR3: TGTGCCACCAGTGGAGGGGCCTCAACTAATGAAAAACTGTTTTTT.

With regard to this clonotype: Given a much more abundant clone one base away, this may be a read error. The CDR3: CASGWDSSGNYGYTF. CDR3 in DNA: TGTGCTAGTGGTTGGGACTCGTCCGGCAACTATGGCTACACCTTC. This chain links TRBV12-5 with TRBJ1-2, with a possible D match to TRBD1 (5 bases). Trimming stripped 4 bases from V and 2 bases from J, with 14 bases between. The CDR3 sequence is 15 residues long. The germline V gene has CDR1 LGHNT and CDR2 FRNRAP.

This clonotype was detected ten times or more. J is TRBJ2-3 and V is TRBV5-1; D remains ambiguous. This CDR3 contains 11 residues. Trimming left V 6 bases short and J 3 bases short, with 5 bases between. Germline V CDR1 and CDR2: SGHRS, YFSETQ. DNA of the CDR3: TGCGCCAGCACCAATACAGATACGCAGTATTTT. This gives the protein CASTNTDTQYF.

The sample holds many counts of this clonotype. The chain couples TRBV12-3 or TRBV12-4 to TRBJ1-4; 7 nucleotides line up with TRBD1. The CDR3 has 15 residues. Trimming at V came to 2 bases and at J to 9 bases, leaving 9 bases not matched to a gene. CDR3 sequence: CASSLKGASGKKLFF. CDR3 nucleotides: TGTGCCAGCAGTTTAAAGGGGGCCTCCGGGAAAAAACTGTTTTTT.

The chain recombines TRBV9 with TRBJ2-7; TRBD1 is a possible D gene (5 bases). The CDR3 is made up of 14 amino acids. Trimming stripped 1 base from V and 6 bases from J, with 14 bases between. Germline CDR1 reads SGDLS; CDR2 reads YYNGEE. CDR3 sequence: CASSVTMTALEQYF. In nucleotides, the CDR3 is TGTGCCAGCAGCGTAACCATGACAGCCCTCGAGCAGTACTTC. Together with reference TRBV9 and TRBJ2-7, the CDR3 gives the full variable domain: DSGVTQTPKHLITATGQRVTLRCSPRSGDLSVYWYQQSLDQGLQFLIQYYNGEERAKGNILERFSAQQFPDLHSELNLSSLELGDSALYFCASSVTMTALEQYFGPGTRLTVT.

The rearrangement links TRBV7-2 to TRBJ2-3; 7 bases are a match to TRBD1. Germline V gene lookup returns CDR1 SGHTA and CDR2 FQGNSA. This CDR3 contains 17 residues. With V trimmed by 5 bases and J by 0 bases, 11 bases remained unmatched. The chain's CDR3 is CASSPPYRGSSTDTQYF. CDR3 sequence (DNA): TGTGCCAGCAGCCCCCCCTACAGGGGCTCTAGCACAGATACGCAGTATTTT. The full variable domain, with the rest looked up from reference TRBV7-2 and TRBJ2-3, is GAGVSQSPSNKVTEKGKDVELRCDPISGHTALYWYRQSLGQGLEFLIYFQGNSAPDKSGLPSDRFSAERTGGSVSTLTIQRTQQEDSAVYLCASSPPYRGSSTDTQYFGPGTRLTVL.

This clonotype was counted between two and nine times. CDR3 DNA sequence: TGCAGTGCTAGAGATTTTCAGGTGGTCGGGGAGCTGTTTTTT. Its protein product is CSARDFQVVGELFF. The chain employs TRBV20-1 and TRBJ2-2, with unresolved D. There are 14 residues in the CDR3. Trimming cost V 0 bases and J 7 bases, with 12 bases left between them. The germline V gene encodes CDR1 DFQATT and CDR2 SNEGSKA (reference sequence).

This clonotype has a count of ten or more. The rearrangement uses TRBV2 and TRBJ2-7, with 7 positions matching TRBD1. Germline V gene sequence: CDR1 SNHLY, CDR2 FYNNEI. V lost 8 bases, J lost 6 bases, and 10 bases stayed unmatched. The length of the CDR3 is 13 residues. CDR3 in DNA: TGTGCCAGCGACGTTGACAGGGTAGGCGAGCAGTACTTC. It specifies CASDVDRVGEQYF.

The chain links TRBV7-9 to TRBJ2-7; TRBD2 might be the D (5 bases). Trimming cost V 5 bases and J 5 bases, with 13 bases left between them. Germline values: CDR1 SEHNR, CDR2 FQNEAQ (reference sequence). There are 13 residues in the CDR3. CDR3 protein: CASSTRTRDEQYF. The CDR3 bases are TGTGCCAGCAGCACCCGGACTCGCGACGAGCAGTACTTC.

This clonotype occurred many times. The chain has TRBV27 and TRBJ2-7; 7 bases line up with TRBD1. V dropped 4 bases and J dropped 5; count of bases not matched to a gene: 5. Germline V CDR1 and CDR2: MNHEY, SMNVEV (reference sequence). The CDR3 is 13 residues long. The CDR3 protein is CASSSRTGNEQYF. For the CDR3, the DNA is TGTGCCAGCAGTTCCCGGACAGGTAACGAGCAGTACTTC.